These 25 T cell receptor beta chains share one sample of origin, sequenced in a study of OX40 agonist ivuxolimab in advanced cancers. TCRdb's copy holds only in-frame clones and misses some; the assay was immunoSEQ multiplex PCR. The table has 75,000 to 100,000 clones, more than 80% seen once; the top ten hold roughly 5.4%. Sequenced material: CD4+ or CD8+ T cells sorted from blood, taken in a trial of the OX40 agonist ivuxolimab. All receptors derive from an adult with an advanced solid tumor such as melanoma, head and neck, liver or kidney cancer.

The chain joins TRBV7-2 to TRBJ2-7; 10 nucleotides align to TRBD2. The CDR3 is 14 residues long. Germline V lookup: CDR1 SGHTA, CDR2 FQGNSA. The J segment lost 6 bases and the V segment lost 2 bases, leaving 4 bases of the junction unmatched. The CDR3 DNA reads as TGTGCCAGCAGCTTAAGCGGGGGGGATTTCGAGCAGTACTTC. This sequence encodes CASSLSGGDFEQYF.

This chain connects TRBV5-1 to TRBJ1-2, with unresolved D. The V end lost 0 bases, the J end lost 4 bases, and 7 bases lay between the germline ends. Germline values: CDR1 SGHRS, CDR2 YFSETQ. CDR3 length: 13 amino acids. DNA for the CDR3: TGCGCCAGCAGCTTGGGACATTCCTATGGCTACACCTTC. Its protein is CASSLGHSYGYTF.

A note on this clone: This sample includes further DNA sequences coding for the same CDR3. The J gene is TRBJ1-1, the V gene TRBV7-9, with TRBD1 identical over 10 bases. Trimming cost V 5 bases and J 3 bases; bases outside gene matches: 6. The CDR3 has 15 residues. Germline CDR1 reads SEHNR; CDR2 reads FQNEAQ (reference sequence). The DNA of the CDR3 is TGTGCCAGCAGCCCAGGACAGGGGGAGGACACTGAAGCTTTCTTT. The encoded protein is CASSPGQGEDTEAFF.

The chain combines TRBV9 with TRBJ2-7; possibly TRBD1 for D (7 bases). The germline gives CDR1 SGDLS, CDR2 YYNGEE. Between the trimmed V and J ends, which lost 3 bases and 5 bases, there was a span of 15 bases. This CDR3 region has 14 residues. For the CDR3, the DNA is TGTGCCAGCAGCGCGGGGGACAGCCTGAACGAGCAGTACTTC. It translates to CASSAGDSLNEQYF.

The rearrangement joins TRBV4-1 to TRBJ2-6, with a possible D match to TRBD2 (5 bases). V dropped 4 bases and J dropped 0 bases, with 16 bases sitting between them. Per germline, CDR1 MGHRA and CDR2 YSYEKL. The CDR3 totals 18 residues. DNA for the CDR3: TGCGCCAGCAGCCTCGAGGGCGGAATGAGCTCTGGGGCCAACGTCCTGACTTTC. This codes for CASSLEGGMSSGANVLTF.

The chain recombines TRBV5-5 with TRBJ2-7; TRBD1 matches 7 bases. The V segment lost 5 bases and the J segment 0 bases; nucleotides outside the gene matches: 8. Germline V lookup: CDR1 SGHKS, CDR2 YYEKEE (reference sequence). This CDR3 has 15 residues. CDR3 sequence: CASSPTGYSSYEQYF. The CDR3 coding sequence is TGTGCCAGCAGTCCGACAGGGTATAGCTCCTACGAGCAGTACTTC.

The V gene is TRBV10-3, the J gene TRBJ2-7; 7 bases fit TRBD2. The CDR3 is made up of 18 amino acids. Trimming cost V 3 bases and J 0 bases; bases outside gene matches: 14. Germline-derived CDR1 and CDR2 are ENHRY and SYGVKD. For the CDR3, the DNA is TGTGCCATCAGTGATTCAAAGCCGGGACTACCGAGCTCCTACGAGCAGTACTTC. Protein: CAISDSKPGLPSSYEQYF.

This chain connects TRBV7-2 to TRBJ2-3; the match to TRBD2 covers 8 bases. The V gene end was trimmed by 1 base and the J gene end by 4 bases; junction bases not matched to a gene: 7. The CDR3 has 16 residues. Germline-derived CDR1 and CDR2 are SGHTA and FQGNSA. Here the CDR3 reads CASSLGVFSGADTQYF. CDR3 nucleotides: TGTGCCAGCAGCTTAGGGGTCTTTAGCGGGGCAGATACGCAGTATTTT.

At least ten counts were recorded for this clone. V usage is TRBV4-2 and J usage is TRBJ1-1; the match to TRBD1 covers 11 bases. Germline CDR1 LGHNA, CDR2 YNFKEQ. This CDR3 is 15 amino acids long. Trimming cost V 4 bases and J 5 bases; bases outside gene matches: 6. Written as DNA, the CDR3 is TGTGCCAGCAGCCCGGACAGGGGGCATGGGACTGAAGCTTTCTTT. Protein product: CASSPDRGHGTEAFF.

V and J are TRBV18 and TRBJ1-2; 7 bases agree with TRBD1. V lost 7 bases to trimming and J lost 4 bases; unmatched junction nucleotides: 9. In germline, CDR1 is KGHSH, CDR2 LQKENI. The CDR3 sequence is 14 residues long. In nucleotides, the CDR3 is TGTGCCAGCTTTACGACAGGGTCGGTCTATGGCTACACCTTC. Amino acid sequence: CASFTTGSVYGYTF.

As DNA, the CDR3 is TGCAGCGCTTCAAACAATGAGCAGTTCTTC. Amino acid sequence: CSASNNEQFF. V is TRBV29-1 and J is TRBJ2-1, with D unresolved. V lost 7 bases to trimming and J lost 5 bases, with 6 bases between them. Germline loops: CDR1 SQVTM, CDR2 ANQGSEA. The CDR3 sequence is 10 residues long.

The V and J genes are TRBV11-3 and TRBJ2-1; no clear D. V was cut by 5 bases and J by 2 bases, with 13 bases left in between. Germline V gives CDR1 SGHNT, CDR2 YENEEA. The CDR3 has 15 residues. CDR3 sequence reads: CASSIGLDPYNEQFF. CDR3 DNA: TGTGCCAGCAGCATCGGGCTGGACCCCTACAATGAGCAGTTCTTC.

This clone came up once. J is TRBJ1-3 and V is TRBV5-1; 8 bases align to TRBD1. J gave up 2 bases and V 2 bases, and 3 bases lay outside the gene matches. This CDR3 comprises 15 residues. Germline lookup yields CDR1 SGHRS and CDR2 YFSETQ. The CDR3 is CASSFSRGPGNTIYF. For the CDR3, the DNA is TGCGCCAGCAGCTTTTCCAGGGGGCCTGGAAACACCATATATTTT.

The gene calls are TRBV7-7 and TRBJ2-5; 9 positions agree with TRBD1. The CDR3 contains 15 residues. The V gene end was trimmed by 5 bases and the J gene end by 5 bases; junction bases not matched to a gene: 9. Germline V gene sequence: CDR1 SSHAT, CDR2 FNYEAQ (reference sequence). DNA of the CDR3: TGTGCCAGCAGCCCGACCGGGACAGGGATGGAGACCCAGTACTTC. As protein: CASSPTGTGMETQYF.

The chain couples TRBV14 to TRBJ1-4, with TRBD1 as a possible D gene (6 bases). This CDR3 contains 15 residues. V was pared by 5 bases and J by 4 bases, with 14 bases between. Germline V gene data show CDR1 as SGHDN and CDR2 as FVKESK. The CDR3 loop reads CASSERDMSNEKLFF. The CDR3 DNA sequence: TGTGCCAGCAGCGAACGGGACATGAGTAATGAAAAACTGTTTTTT.

A single count supports this clone. The rearrangement joins TRBV10-2 to TRBJ1-1, with TRBD1 as a possible D gene (6 bases). Trimming cost V 0 bases and J 5 bases, with 16 bases left between them. The CDR3 has 16 residues. Germline CDR1 WSHSY, CDR2 SAAADI. The CDR3 DNA reads as TGCGCCAGCAGTGAGTCGATACCCGGGGGCCAGACTGAAGCTTTCTTT. It specifies CASSESIPGGQTEAFF.

This chain uses TRBV7-9 with TRBJ2-7, with D perhaps being TRBD1 or TRBD2 (5 bases each). In germline, CDR1 is SEHNR, CDR2 FQNEAQ (reference sequence). This CDR3 has 15 residues. Trimming took 2 bases from V and 1 from J, leaving 12 bases between them. The DNA of the CDR3 is TGTGCCAGCAGCTTAATCGTAGGGGAGTCCTACGAGCAGTACTTC. Amino acids: CASSLIVGESYEQYF.

V gene TRBV27 combines with J gene TRBJ1-2, with D uncertain. CDR3 length: 15 amino acids. V lost 6 bases and J lost 8, with 22 bases in between. Germline CDR1 MNHEY, CDR2 SMNVEV (reference sequence). CDR3 sequence (DNA): TGTGCCAGCAGCACGAGACCAAGTATGATGGCGGGCTACACCTTC. Translation gives CASSTRPSMMAGYTF.

The CDR3 reads CASSYSGQTNEKLFF. The CDR3, as DNA: TGTGCCAGCAGTTACTCGGGACAGACTAATGAAAAACTGTTTTTT. V is TRBV6-6 and J is TRBJ1-4, with TRBD1 matching 7 bases. This CDR3 region has 15 residues. V shed 0 bases, J shed 2 bases, and the junction held 0 bases outside the gene matches. Germline values: CDR1 MNHNY, CDR2 SVGAGI (reference sequence).

The chain carries TRBV12-5 and TRBJ1-1; D not certain. Trimming removed 6 bases from V and 1 base from J, with 9 bases in between. In germline, CDR1 is LGHNT, CDR2 FRNRAP. This CDR3 is 13 amino acids long. CDR3 DNA: TGTGCTAGTGGCGAAGGGAGGAACACTGAAGCTTTCTTT. The encoded protein is CASGEGRNTEAFF.

This clone has more than one count but fewer than ten. This sequence joins TRBV30 and TRBJ1-6, with D perhaps TRBD1 (5 bases). This CDR3 spans 13 amino acids. From germline, CDR1 is GTSNPN and CDR2 SVGIG (reference sequence). V lost 3 bases and J 10 bases, leaving 13 bases between the germline ends. The chain's CDR3 is CAWSPGGGSPLHF. The CDR3 DNA reads as TGTGCCTGGAGCCCCGGGGGAGGATCACCCCTCCACTTT.

The chain recombines TRBV7-9 with TRBJ1-2; D perhaps matches TRBD1 (5 bases). Between the trimmed V and J ends, which lost 4 bases and 3 bases, there was a span of 12 bases. Germline V gene sequence: CDR1 SEHNR, CDR2 FQNEAQ (reference sequence). The CDR3 contains 14 residues. The CDR3 nucleotides are TGTGCCAGCAGCTCTTCGACAGTAGACTATGGCTACACCTTC. This codes for CASSSSTVDYGYTF. The full variable domain, in which reference TRBV7-9 and TRBJ1-2 provide the parts outside the CDR3, is DTGVSQNPRHKITKRGQNVTFRCDPISEHNRLYWYRQTLGQGPEFLTYFQNEAQLEKSRLLSDRFSAERPKGSFSTLEIQRTEQGDSAMYLCASSSSTVDYGYTFGSGTRLTVV.

This sequence joins TRBV2 and TRBJ1-5, with D perhaps matching TRBD1 (5 bases). This CDR3 has 14 residues. Germline CDR1 reads SNHLY; CDR2 reads FYNNEI. The V end lost 3 bases, the J end lost 7 bases, and 13 bases lay between the germline ends. CDR3 sequence: CASSDRVRGQPQHF. DNA of the CDR3: TGTGCCAGCAGTGACAGGGTAAGAGGGCAGCCCCAGCATTTT.

The chain links TRBV11-2 to TRBJ2-7; the D gene is possibly TRBD1 (6 bases). V was clipped by 5 bases and J by 2 bases, with 16 bases between them. This CDR3 has 15 residues. Per germline, CDR1 SGHAT and CDR2 FQNNGV. CDR3 in amino acids: CASSHPGQGTYEQYF. CDR3 coding DNA: TGTGCCAGCAGCCACCCTGGCCAGGGGACCTACGAGCAGTACTTC.

The V and J genes are TRBV9 and TRBJ2-2; 13 nucleotides line up with TRBD2. After removal of 4 bases from V and 1 base from J, the junction contained 4 bases not matched to a gene. CDR1 is SGDLS, CDR2 YYNGEE, per germline. The CDR3 is 17 residues long. The CDR3 DNA is TGTGCCAGCAGCACCCGACTAGCGGGGGGGAACACCGGGGAGCTGTTTTTT. Amino acids: CASSTRLAGGNTGELFF.